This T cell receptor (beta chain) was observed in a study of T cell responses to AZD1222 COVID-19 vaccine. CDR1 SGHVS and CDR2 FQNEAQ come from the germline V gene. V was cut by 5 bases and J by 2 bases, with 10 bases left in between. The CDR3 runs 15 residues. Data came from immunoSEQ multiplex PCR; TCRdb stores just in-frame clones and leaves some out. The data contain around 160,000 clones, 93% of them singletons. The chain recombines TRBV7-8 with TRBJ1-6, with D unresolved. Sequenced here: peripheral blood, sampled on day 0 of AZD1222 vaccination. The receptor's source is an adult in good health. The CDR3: CASSPGRPYNSPLHF. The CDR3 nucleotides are TGTGCCAGCAGCCCGGGCCGACCCTATAATTCACCCCTCCACTTT.